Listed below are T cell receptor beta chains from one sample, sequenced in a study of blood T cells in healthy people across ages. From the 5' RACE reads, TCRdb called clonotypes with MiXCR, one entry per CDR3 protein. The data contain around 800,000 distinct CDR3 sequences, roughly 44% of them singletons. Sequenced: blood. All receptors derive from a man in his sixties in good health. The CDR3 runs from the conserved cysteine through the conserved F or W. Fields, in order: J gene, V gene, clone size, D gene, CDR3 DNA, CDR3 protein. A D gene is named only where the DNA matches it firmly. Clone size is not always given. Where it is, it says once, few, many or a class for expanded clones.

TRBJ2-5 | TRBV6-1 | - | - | TGTGCCAGCAGTGAATGGGATTCAGGGAAGGGAAATAAAGAGACCCAGTACTTC | CASSEWDSGKGNKETQYF
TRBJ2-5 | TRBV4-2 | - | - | TGTGCCAGCAGCCCCCTTTACGGCGGGGACAGATCTCAAGAGACCCAGTACTTC | CASSPLYGGDRSQETQYF
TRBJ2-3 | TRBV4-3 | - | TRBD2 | TGCGCCAGCAGCCAAGGGACCATGGGACTAGCGGGGGGAGATACGCAGTATTTT | CASSQGTMGLAGGDTQYF
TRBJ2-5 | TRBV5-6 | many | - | TGTGCCAGCAGCTCTAGCGAGACCCAGTACTTC | CASSSSETQYF
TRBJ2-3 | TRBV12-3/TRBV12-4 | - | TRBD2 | TGTGCCAGCAGTTTAGATTCCCGACTAGCGGGGGGTACAGATACGCAGTATTTT | CASSLDSRLAGGTDTQYF
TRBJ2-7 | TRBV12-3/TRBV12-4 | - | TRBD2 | TGTGCCAGCAGTTTAACCGCTAGCGGGGTCGACGAGCAGTACTTC | CASSLTASGVDEQYF
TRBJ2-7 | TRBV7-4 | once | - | TGTGCCAGCAGCTTTGAGAACCCCGACGAGCAGTACTTC | CASSFENPDEQYF
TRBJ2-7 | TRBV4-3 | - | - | TGCGCCAGCAGCCAAGGGTCGGGGGCTCTCTCCTACGAGCAGTACTTC | CASSQGSGALSYEQYF
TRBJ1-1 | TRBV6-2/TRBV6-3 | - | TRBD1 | TGTGCCAGTCACAGGGGCTCATGGGCTGAAGCTTTCTTT | CASHRGSWAEAFF
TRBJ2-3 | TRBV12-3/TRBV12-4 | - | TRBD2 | TGTGCCAGCAGTTTATTGGGTCGGGGGGTTCGCACAGATACGCAGTATTTT | CASSLLGRGVRTDTQYF